The clone carrying this TCR beta chain was seen a handful of times. V was shortened by 5 bases and J by 1 base, with 8 bases between the two germline ends. Germline lookup yields CDR1 MGHDK and CDR2 SYGVNS. The CDR3 contains 13 residues. This sample stems from a study of T cells in Graves' hyperthyroidism and ophthalmopathy. Amplification yielded TCR beta CDR3 regions, with RNA transcripts as the source. Carried out on the TCR CDR3, a first-round RT-PCR used the HTBI primer set. One entry per CDR3 protein results from TCRdb running MiXCR on the multiplex PCR reads. The table lists about 290,000 distinct CDR3 sequences, roughly 19% of them singletons.

The TCR sequence derives from a man aged 50-60 years with Graves' ophthalmopathy. V usage is TRBV25-1 and J usage is TRBJ1-1, with unresolved D. Sequenced sample: blood. In DNA form, the CDR3 reads TGTGCCAGCAGTCATCAAGCGAACACTGAAGCTTTCTTT. Encoded protein: CASSHQANTEAFF.